The clone carrying this TCR beta chain appeared many times. Deletions cut 2 bases from V and 0 bases from J, with 12 bases between. This CDR3 spans 17 amino acids. The germline CDR1 and CDR2 sequences are KGHDR and SFDVKD. The data derive from a study of T cells after yellow fever vaccination. TCRdb processed the 5' RACE reads anew with MiXCR; each CDR3 protein has one entry. The sample holds approximately 26,000 distinct CDR3 sequences, approximately 4.2% seen once. This clonotype originated in a man aged 18 to 30 who received the YFV17D yellow fever vaccine. This sequence joins TRBV24-1 and TRBJ2-2; unclear D gene. This sample comprised PBMCs, either bulk or a sorted T-cell subset (CD4+, CD8+, memory, or dextramer-sorted; not recorded which), obtained on the day of the yellow fever booster vaccination. CDR3: CATSDSDWQSNTGELFF. The CDR3 DNA sequence: TGTGCCACCAGTGATTCAGATTGGCAGTCGAACACCGGGGAGCTGTTTTTT.